This TCR beta chain was captured by sequencing in a study of T cell responses to AZD1222 COVID-19 vaccine. Some second doses came at about 4 weeks and others at about 12 weeks; these were pooled. V was clipped by 8 bases and J by 1 base, with 9 bases between them. CDR1 is ENHRY, CDR2 SYGVKD, per germline. CDR3 length: 12 residues. Study outcomes and limitations: The reported proportion of spike-specific TCRs targeting unmutated variant regions was nearly half.

Note on this clone: The target antigen is unknown.

The protocol was immunoSEQ multiplex PCR, while the TCRdb copy is restricted to in-frame clones and leaves out a portion. The sample records approximately 110,000 clones, around 88% being singletons. This TCR came from an adult who received the AZD1222 COVID-19 vaccine. The source material was peripheral blood, sampled 28 days after the second AZD1222 dose. V and J are TRBV10-3 and TRBJ2-7, with D uncertain. The CDR3 bases are TGTGCCATCTCCGCAGAATCCTACGAGCAGTACTTC. Translation gives CAISAESYEQYF.